These 10 T cell receptor beta chains were sequenced from one sample in a study of molecular identifiers for immune sequencing clone quantification. MiXCR, applied by TCRdb to the PCR reads, yields one record per CDR3 protein. The sample consists of around 320,000 distinct CDR3 sequences, roughly a quarter of them appearing once. The sample comprised naive CD8+ T cells from blood, with Jurkat cell RNA spiked in. Described subset: FACS-sorted CD8+CD4-CCR7+CD45RA+ naive T cells. These receptors originate from a human donor in good health. Some libraries in this study had Jurkat cell RNA spiked in.

This clonotype was detected a few times. The CDR3 here is CASSPQDRLYNEQFF. The CDR3 DNA reads as TGTGCCAGCAGCCCGCAGGACAGGCTTTACAATGAGCAGTTCTTC. V and J are TRBV7-9 and TRBJ2-1; 7 nucleotides agree with TRBD1. V trimming: 5 bases; J trimming: 4 bases; junction bases outside the gene matches: 8. There are 15 residues in the CDR3. Germline values: CDR1 SEHNR, CDR2 FQNEAQ (reference sequence).

The chain couples TRBV5-1 to TRBJ2-3; a possible D gene is TRBD2 (5 bases). CDR1 SGHRS and CDR2 YFSETQ come from the germline V gene. The CDR3 is made up of 14 amino acids. Between the trimmed V and J ends, which lost 4 bases and 4 bases, there was a span of 13 bases. Here the CDR3 DNA reads TGCGCCAGCAGCCCCGATCCGGGGTCAGATACGCAGTATTTT. This gives the protein CASSPDPGSDTQYF.

This chain joins TRBV20-1 and TRBJ2-7, with D perhaps TRBD1 (6 bases). TRBJ2-1 explains the end of the DNA better; the J call may be wrong. This CDR3 is built from 13 residues. Germline loops: CDR1 DFQATT, CDR2 SNEGSKA (reference sequence). This CDR3 reads CSANRPDRYEQFF. The CDR3 DNA sequence: TGCAGTGCTAACCGCCCCGACAGGTACGAGCAGTTCTTC.

This clonotype was picked up many times. The chain is built from TRBV5-1 and TRBJ2-3, with D perhaps matching TRBD2 (6 bases). Germline CDR1 SGHRS, CDR2 YFSETQ. This CDR3 is 15 amino acids long. V shed 3 bases and J shed 0 bases, with 11 bases lying between them. The CDR3 DNA reads as TGCGCCAGCAGCTCCGGGACTCTAAGCACAGATACGCAGTATTTT. Residues: CASSSGTLSTDTQYF.

This clonotype was counted many times. This sequence joins TRBV7-8 and TRBJ1-1; no clear D. Deletions cut 1 base from V and 6 bases from J, with 9 bases between. From germline, CDR1 is SGHVS and CDR2 FQNEAQ. The CDR3 consists of 13 residues. DNA of the CDR3: TGTGCCAGCAGCTTAGTTTCGGGTGCTGAAGCTTTCTTT. Translated, it gives CASSLVSGAEAFF.

As for this clonotype: This may be a read error: a much more frequent sequence differs by one nucleotide. The chain couples TRBV12-3 or TRBV12-4 to TRBJ2-5; D uncertain. CDR3 length equals 17 residues. V was trimmed by 2 bases and J by 0 bases, leaving 16 bases between them. The CDR3 region has the DNA TGTGCCAGCAGTTTACGTCTGGTGTCAGTCAACCAAGAGACCCAGTACTTC. Protein product: CASSLRLVSVNQETQYF.

The rearrangement uses TRBV4-1 and TRBJ2-3; TRBD2 agrees at 9 bases. V shed 4 bases and J 4 bases; nucleotides not matched to a gene: 6. CDR1 and CDR2 (germline): MGHRA, YSYEKL. The CDR3 runs to 15 residues. The CDR3 is CASSLPGLAADTQYF. For the CDR3, the DNA is TGCGCCAGCAGCCTGCCGGGACTAGCCGCAGATACGCAGTATTTT.

The rearrangement uses TRBV9 and TRBJ2-5, with D tentatively TRBD1 (6 bases). Germline V lookup: CDR1 SGDLS, CDR2 YYNGEE. This CDR3 contains 14 residues. Trimming left V 4 bases short and J 4 bases short, with 14 bases between. The DNA for the CDR3 is TGTGCCAGCAGCCCCTATAGAGGGGGAGAGACCCAGTACTTC. It yields the protein CASSPYRGGETQYF.

The chain is built from TRBV29-1 and TRBJ2-7, with 7 nucleotides matching TRBD1. The CDR3 runs 13 residues. Germline loops: CDR1 SQVTM, CDR2 ANQGSEA. Trimming took 3 bases from V and 3 from J; bases not matched to a gene: 5. CDR3 nucleotides: TGCAGCGTTGAGACAGGGCTGAACTACGAGCAGTACTTC. Its protein product is CSVETGLNYEQYF.

A single count supports this clonotype. This chain links TRBV2 with TRBJ2-4; D remains unclear. V was clipped by 6 bases and J by 7 bases, with 10 bases between them. This CDR3 comprises 12 residues. Germline V gene sequence: CDR1 SNHLY, CDR2 FYNNEI. CDR3 nucleotides: TGTGCCAGCAGGGATGAGGCTAACATTCAGTACTTC. Translating it yields CASRDEANIQYF.